These T cell receptor beta chains were read from a single sample in a study of blood T cell repertoires in COVID-19. Clones were sequenced by immunoSEQ multiplex PCR, and TCRdb holds only the in-frame ones, with some missing. The top ten clones hold around 0.83% of a sample with 200,000 to 250,000 clones, approximately 91% of them seen once. The specimen was peripheral blood. Receptors originate from a man aged 30-40 years with COVID-19, enrolled during active disease. Each CDR3 is given with its conserved first and last residue. D genes are given only for firm matches. Clone size, where shown, is once, few, many, or a class for clones that have expanded.

j_gene: TRBJ1-2; abundance: -; d_gene: -; v_gene: TRBV2; CDR3nt: TGTGCCAGCAGTGAAGAACAGATCTATGGCTACACCTTC; CDR3aa: CASSEEQIYGYTF
j_gene: TRBJ2-1; abundance: -; d_gene: TRBD1; v_gene: TRBV18; CDR3nt: TGTGCCAGCTCTCCCAACAGGGGAGAGAATGAGCAGTTCTTC; CDR3aa: CASSPNRGENEQFF
j_gene: TRBJ1-6; abundance: -; d_gene: -; v_gene: TRBV19; CDR3nt: TGTGCCAGTAGTTCTGGCACAAATAATTCACCCCTCCACTTT; CDR3aa: CASSSGTNNSPLHF
j_gene: TRBJ1-4; abundance: -; d_gene: TRBD1; v_gene: TRBV5-1; CDR3nt: TGCGCCAGCAGCGTATCAGGGGGAGCTAATGAAAAACTGTTTTTT; CDR3aa: CASSVSGGANEKLFF
j_gene: TRBJ2-5; abundance: -; d_gene: -; v_gene: TRBV6-6; CDR3nt: TGTGCCAGCAGTCCTAGGGGGCAAGAGACCCAGTACTTC; CDR3aa: CASSPRGQETQYF
j_gene: TRBJ2-1; abundance: -; d_gene: TRBD1; v_gene: TRBV7-3; CDR3nt: TGTGCCAGCAGCTTAATCGGGACAGGGAACAATGAGCAGTTCTTC; CDR3aa: CASSLIGTGNNEQFF
j_gene: TRBJ1-2; abundance: -; d_gene: TRBD1; v_gene: TRBV11-3; CDR3nt: TGTGTGGGGGACAGGGGGTATGGCTACACCTTC; CDR3aa: CVGDRGYGYTF
j_gene: TRBJ1-5; abundance: -; d_gene: TRBD1; v_gene: TRBV19; CDR3nt: TGTGCCAGTAGTCCCCGAGGACAGGGAGGGTATAGCAATCAGCCCCAGCATTTT; CDR3aa: CASSPRGQGGYSNQPQHF
j_gene: TRBJ2-7; abundance: -; d_gene: -; v_gene: TRBV19; CDR3nt: TGTGCCAGTCTGGACAGTTGGTCCTACGAGCAGTACTTC; CDR3aa: CASLDSWSYEQYF
j_gene: TRBJ2-3; abundance: -; d_gene: TRBD1; v_gene: TRBV6-5; CDR3nt: TGTGCCAGCAGAGGACAGGGCACAGATACGCAGTATTTT; CDR3aa: CASRGQGTDTQYF
j_gene: TRBJ2-5; abundance: -; d_gene: TRBD2; v_gene: TRBV5-1; CDR3nt: TGCGCCAGCAGCTTGGGTAGCGGGGAGACCCAGTACTTC; CDR3aa: CASSLGSGETQYF
j_gene: TRBJ1-6; abundance: -; d_gene: -; v_gene: TRBV23-1; CDR3nt: TGCGCCAGCCTAAAGTCGGGGATCTCCTATAATTCACCCCTCCACTTT; CDR3aa: CASLKSGISYNSPLHF
j_gene: TRBJ2-3; abundance: few; d_gene: -; v_gene: TRBV28; CDR3nt: TGTGCCAGCAGTTTGGGGGTCAGGGGGAGGTCTTCAGATACGCAGTATTTT; CDR3aa: CASSLGVRGRSSDTQYF
j_gene: TRBJ1-1; abundance: -; d_gene: -; v_gene: TRBV5-6; CDR3nt: TGTGCCAGCAGCCCAGGCCCCGCTGAAGCTTTCTTT; CDR3aa: CASSPGPAEAFF
j_gene: TRBJ1-6; abundance: -; d_gene: TRBD1; v_gene: TRBV2; CDR3nt: TGTGCCAGCAGATATACGGGACAGGGTAATAATTCACCCCTCCACTTT; CDR3aa: CASRYTGQGNNSPLHF
j_gene: TRBJ1-2; abundance: -; d_gene: TRBD1; v_gene: TRBV29-1; CDR3nt: TGCAGCGTTGAGGGACAGGGGGGAGCTAACTATGGCTACACCTTC; CDR3aa: CSVEGQGGANYGYTF
j_gene: TRBJ2-5; abundance: few; d_gene: -; v_gene: TRBV14; CDR3nt: TGTGCCAGCAGCCTATACCGGGGAGGTCCAGTGGAGACCCAGTACTTC; CDR3aa: CASSLYRGGPVETQYF
j_gene: TRBJ2-1; abundance: once; d_gene: -; v_gene: TRBV5-6; CDR3nt: TGTGCCAGCAGCTACCACCTTGGGCGGGGGCCCTACAATGAGCAGTTCTTC; CDR3aa: CASSYHLGRGPYNEQFF
j_gene: TRBJ1-2; abundance: -; d_gene: TRBD1; v_gene: TRBV13; CDR3nt: TGTGCCAGCAGCCGCGACAGGGTGGATGGCTACACCTTC; CDR3aa: CASSRDRVDGYTF
j_gene: TRBJ1-1; abundance: -; d_gene: TRBD1; v_gene: TRBV5-4; CDR3nt: TGTGCCAGCAGCTTGCTTCAGGGGGGTTCTGAAGCTTTCTTT; CDR3aa: CASSLLQGGSEAFF
j_gene: TRBJ2-3; abundance: -; d_gene: TRBD2; v_gene: TRBV7-3; CDR3nt: TGTGCCAGCAGCGTAGGGACTAGCGGGGGCACAGATACGCAGTATTTT; CDR3aa: CASSVGTSGGTDTQYF
j_gene: TRBJ2-1; abundance: -; d_gene: -; v_gene: TRBV7-2; CDR3nt: TGTGCCAGCAGCTTACGGTATGAGCAGTTCTTC; CDR3aa: CASSLRYEQFF
j_gene: TRBJ1-6; abundance: -; d_gene: TRBD1; v_gene: TRBV19; CDR3nt: TGTGCCAGTAATACAGGGGCCTCTAATTCACCCCTCCACTTT; CDR3aa: CASNTGASNSPLHF
j_gene: TRBJ2-2; abundance: -; d_gene: TRBD1; v_gene: TRBV18; CDR3nt: TGTGCCAGCTCATCGGGAGAGCCCTGGACAGGGGCATTTGGGCTGTTTTTT; CDR3aa: CASSSGEPWTGAFGLFF
j_gene: TRBJ1-6; abundance: once; d_gene: -; v_gene: TRBV4-1; CDR3nt: TGCGCCAGCAGCCAAGAGCTTTTGCAGGGAACGGGTTCACCCCTCCACTTT; CDR3aa: CASSQELLQGTGSPLHF
j_gene: TRBJ1-5; abundance: few; d_gene: -; v_gene: TRBV10-2; CDR3nt: TGCGCCAGCAGTAAGGACACCGAAGTTTATAGCAATCAGCCCCAGCATTTT; CDR3aa: CASSKDTEVYSNQPQHF
j_gene: TRBJ2-3; abundance: -; d_gene: TRBD2; v_gene: TRBV5-4; CDR3nt: TGTGCCAGCAGCCCGGGACTAGCGGGGGGTGGCACAGATACGCAGTATTTT; CDR3aa: CASSPGLAGGGTDTQYF
j_gene: TRBJ2-3; abundance: once; d_gene: -; v_gene: TRBV2; CDR3nt: TGTGCCAGCAGTGAACTGCTACGCACAGATACGCAGTATTTT; CDR3aa: CASSELLRTDTQYF
j_gene: TRBJ2-1; abundance: -; d_gene: -; v_gene: TRBV2; CDR3nt: TGTGCCAGCAGGGGACCGGGACTGTACAATGAGCAGTTCTTC; CDR3aa: CASRGPGLYNEQFF